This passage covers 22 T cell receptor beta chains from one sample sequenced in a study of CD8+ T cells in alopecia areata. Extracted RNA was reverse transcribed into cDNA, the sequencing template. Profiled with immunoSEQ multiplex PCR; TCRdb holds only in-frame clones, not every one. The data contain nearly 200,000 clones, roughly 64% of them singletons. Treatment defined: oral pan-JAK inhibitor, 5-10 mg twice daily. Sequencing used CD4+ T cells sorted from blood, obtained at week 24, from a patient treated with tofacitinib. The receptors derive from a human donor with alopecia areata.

Here the CDR3 DNA reads TGTGCCAGTAGTGATCACTCGTATGTCGGGGGGAGAGGCTACACCTTC. It translates to CASSDHSYVGGRGYTF. The chain joins TRBV19 to TRBJ1-2; possibly TRBD1 for D (5 bases). There are 16 residues in the CDR3. The ends were cut back, 5 bases at V and 8 bases at J, with 24 bases in the middle. Germline assignment: CDR1 LNHDA and CDR2 SQIVND (reference sequence).

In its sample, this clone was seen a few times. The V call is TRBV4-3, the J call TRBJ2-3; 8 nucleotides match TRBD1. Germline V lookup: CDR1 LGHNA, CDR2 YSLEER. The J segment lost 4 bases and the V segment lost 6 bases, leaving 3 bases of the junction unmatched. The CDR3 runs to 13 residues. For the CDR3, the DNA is TGCGCCAGCAGTGGACAGGGCGCAGATACGCAGTATTTT. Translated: CASSGQGADTQYF.

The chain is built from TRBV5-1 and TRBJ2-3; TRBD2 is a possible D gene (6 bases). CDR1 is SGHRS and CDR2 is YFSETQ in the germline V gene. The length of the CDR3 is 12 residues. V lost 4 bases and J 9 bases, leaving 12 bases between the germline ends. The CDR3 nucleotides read TGCGCCAGCAGCAACCGACTAGGGACGCAGTATTTT. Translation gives CASSNRLGTQYF.

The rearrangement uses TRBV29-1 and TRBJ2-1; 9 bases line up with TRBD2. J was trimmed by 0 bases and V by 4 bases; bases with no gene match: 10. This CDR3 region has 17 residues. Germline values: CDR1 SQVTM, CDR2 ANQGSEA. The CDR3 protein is CSVVAPSGVPSYNEQFF. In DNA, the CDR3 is TGCAGCGTTGTAGCGCCTAGCGGGGTCCCCTCCTACAATGAGCAGTTCTTC.

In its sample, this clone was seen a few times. This chain's CDR3 is CASSSRRTDQETQYF. The CDR3 DNA follows: TGTGCCAGCAGCTCGCGCCGGACAGACCAAGAGACCCAGTACTTC. J is TRBJ2-5 and V is TRBV5-4, with D possibly TRBD1 on 6 matching bases. V was cut by 3 bases and J by 0 bases, with 12 bases left in between. This CDR3 is 15 amino acids long. Germline loops: CDR1 SGHNT, CDR2 YYREEE (reference sequence).

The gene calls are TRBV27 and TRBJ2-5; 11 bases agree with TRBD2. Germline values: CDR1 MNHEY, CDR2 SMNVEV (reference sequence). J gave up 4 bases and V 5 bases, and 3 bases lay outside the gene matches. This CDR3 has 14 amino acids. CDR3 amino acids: CASSRSGRGETQYF. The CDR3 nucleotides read TGTGCCAGCAGTCGTAGCGGGAGGGGAGAGACCCAGTACTTC.

CDR3 nucleotides: TGTGCCAGCAGTCCCCAGGGGGAAGAGACCCAGTACTTC. Protein product: CASSPQGEETQYF. This chain joins TRBV2 and TRBJ2-5; 7 nucleotides line up with TRBD1. The V and J ends lost 5 bases and 3 bases, in that order; junction bases with no gene match: 3. The CDR3 covers 13 residues. CDR1 SNHLY and CDR2 FYNNEI come from the germline V gene.

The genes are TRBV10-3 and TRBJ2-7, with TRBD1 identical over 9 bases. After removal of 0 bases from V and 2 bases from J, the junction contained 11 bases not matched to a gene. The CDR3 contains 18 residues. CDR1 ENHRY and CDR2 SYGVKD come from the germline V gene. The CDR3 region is CAISESGQGIGGTYEQYF. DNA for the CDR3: TGTGCCATCAGTGAGTCTGGACAGGGGATCGGGGGTACCTACGAGCAGTACTTC.

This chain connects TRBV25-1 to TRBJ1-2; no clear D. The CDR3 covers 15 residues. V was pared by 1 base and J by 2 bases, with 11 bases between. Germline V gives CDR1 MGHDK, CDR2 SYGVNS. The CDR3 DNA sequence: TGTGCCAGCAGTGAATTGGGCACCGCGAACTATGGCTACACCTTC. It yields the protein CASSELGTANYGYTF.

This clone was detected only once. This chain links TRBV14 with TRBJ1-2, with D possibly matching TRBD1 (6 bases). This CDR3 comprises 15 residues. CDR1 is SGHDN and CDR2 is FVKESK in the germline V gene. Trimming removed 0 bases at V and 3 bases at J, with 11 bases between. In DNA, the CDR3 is TGTGCCAGCAGCCAAGATCATCAGGGGTACTATGGCTACACCTTC. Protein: CASSQDHQGYYGYTF.

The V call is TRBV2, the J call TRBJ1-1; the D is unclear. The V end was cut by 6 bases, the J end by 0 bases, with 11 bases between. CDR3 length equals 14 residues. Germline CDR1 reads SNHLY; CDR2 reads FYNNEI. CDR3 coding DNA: TGTGCCAGCAGAGAGGTTCCAATGAACACTGAAGCTTTCTTT. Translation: CASREVPMNTEAFF.

CDR3 in DNA: TGCAGCGTACTGCACTCTAGGAACGAGCAGTACTTC. It encodes CSVLHSRNEQYF. The V and J genes are TRBV29-1 and TRBJ2-7; no reliable D call. The V gene lost 6 bases and the J gene lost 5 bases, with 14 bases spanning the gap. Germline V lookup: CDR1 SQVTM, CDR2 ANQGSEA. The CDR3 has 12 residues.

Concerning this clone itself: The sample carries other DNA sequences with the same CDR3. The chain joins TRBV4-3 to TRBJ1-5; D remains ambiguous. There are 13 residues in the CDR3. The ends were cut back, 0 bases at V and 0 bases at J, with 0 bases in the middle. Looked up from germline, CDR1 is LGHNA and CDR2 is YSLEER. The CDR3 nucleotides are TGCGCCAGCAGCCAAGATAGCAATCAGCCCCAGCATTTT. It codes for CASSQDSNQPQHF.

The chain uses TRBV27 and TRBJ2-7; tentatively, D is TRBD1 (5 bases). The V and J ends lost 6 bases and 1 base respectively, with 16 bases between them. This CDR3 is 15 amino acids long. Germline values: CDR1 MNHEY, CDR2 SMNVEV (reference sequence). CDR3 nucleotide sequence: TGTGCCAGCAGCCAAGGACATAACCCTTCCTACGAGCAGTACTTC. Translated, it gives CASSQGHNPSYEQYF.

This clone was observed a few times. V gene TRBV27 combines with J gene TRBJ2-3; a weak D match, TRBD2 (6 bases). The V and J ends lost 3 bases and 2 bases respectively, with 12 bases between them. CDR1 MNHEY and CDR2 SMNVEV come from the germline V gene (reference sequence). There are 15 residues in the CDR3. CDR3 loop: CASSFSGLYTDTQYF. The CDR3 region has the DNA TGTGCCAGCAGTTTTAGCGGCCTCTACACAGATACGCAGTATTTT.

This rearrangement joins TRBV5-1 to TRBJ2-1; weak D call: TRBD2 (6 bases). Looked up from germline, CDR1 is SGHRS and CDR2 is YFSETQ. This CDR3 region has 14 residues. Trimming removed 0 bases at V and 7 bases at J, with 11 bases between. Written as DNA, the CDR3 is TGCGCCAGCAGCTTGGGGAGGGAGTTGAATGAGCAGTTCTTC. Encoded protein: CASSLGRELNEQFF.

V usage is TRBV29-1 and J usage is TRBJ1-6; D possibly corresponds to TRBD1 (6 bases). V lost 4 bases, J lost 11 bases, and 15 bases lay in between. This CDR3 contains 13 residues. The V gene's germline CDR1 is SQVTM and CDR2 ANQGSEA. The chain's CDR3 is CSVAGDGGAPLHF. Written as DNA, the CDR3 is TGCAGCGTTGCAGGGGACGGTGGAGCACCCCTCCACTTT. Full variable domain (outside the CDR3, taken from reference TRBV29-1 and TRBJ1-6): SAVISQKPSRDICQRGTSLTIQCQVDSQVTMMFWYRQQPGQSLTLIATANQGSEATYESGFVIDKFPISRPNLTFSTLTVSNMSPEDSSIYLCSVAGDGGAPLHFGNGTRLTVT.

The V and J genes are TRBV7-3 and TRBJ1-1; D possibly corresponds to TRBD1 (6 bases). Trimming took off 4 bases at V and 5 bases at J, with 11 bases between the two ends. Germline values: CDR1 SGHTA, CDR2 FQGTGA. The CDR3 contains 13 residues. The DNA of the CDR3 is TGTGCCAGCAGCTCACACAGGGATACTGAAGCTTTCTTT. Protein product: CASSSHRDTEAFF.

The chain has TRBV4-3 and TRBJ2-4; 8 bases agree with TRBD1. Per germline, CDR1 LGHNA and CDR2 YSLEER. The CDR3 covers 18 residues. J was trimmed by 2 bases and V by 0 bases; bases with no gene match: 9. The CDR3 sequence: CASSQDPRGLGTKNIQYF. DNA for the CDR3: TGCGCCAGCAGCCAAGATCCCAGGGGGCTCGGGACCAAAAACATTCAGTACTTC.

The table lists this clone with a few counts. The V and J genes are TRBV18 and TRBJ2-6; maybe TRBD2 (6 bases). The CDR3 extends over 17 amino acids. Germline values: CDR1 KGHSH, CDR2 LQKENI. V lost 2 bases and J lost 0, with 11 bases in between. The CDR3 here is CASSPSRGSSGANVLTF. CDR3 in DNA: TGTGCCAGCTCACCATCGCGGGGAAGCTCTGGGGCCAACGTCCTGACTTTC.

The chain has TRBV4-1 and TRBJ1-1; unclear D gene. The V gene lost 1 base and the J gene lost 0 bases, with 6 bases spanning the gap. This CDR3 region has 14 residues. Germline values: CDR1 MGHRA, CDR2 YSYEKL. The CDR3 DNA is TGCGCCAGCAGCCAAGGCCCCCTGAACACTGAAGCTTTCTTT. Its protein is CASSQGPLNTEAFF.

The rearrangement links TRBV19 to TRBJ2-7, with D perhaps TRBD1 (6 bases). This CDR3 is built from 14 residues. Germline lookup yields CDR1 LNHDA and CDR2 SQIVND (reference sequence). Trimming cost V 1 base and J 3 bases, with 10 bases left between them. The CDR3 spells CASSIAGTLYEQYF. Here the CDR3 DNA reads TGTGCCAGTAGTATAGCCGGGACACTCTACGAGCAGTACTTC.